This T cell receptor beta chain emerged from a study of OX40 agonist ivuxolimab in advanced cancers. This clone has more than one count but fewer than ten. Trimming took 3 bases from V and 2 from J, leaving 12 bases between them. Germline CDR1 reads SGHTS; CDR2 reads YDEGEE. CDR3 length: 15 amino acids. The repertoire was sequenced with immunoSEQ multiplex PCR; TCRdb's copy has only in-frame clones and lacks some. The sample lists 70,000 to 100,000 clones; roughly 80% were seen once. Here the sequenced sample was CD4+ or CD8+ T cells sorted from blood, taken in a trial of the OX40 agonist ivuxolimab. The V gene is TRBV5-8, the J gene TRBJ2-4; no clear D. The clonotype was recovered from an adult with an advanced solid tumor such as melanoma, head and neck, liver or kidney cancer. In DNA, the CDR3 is TGTGCCAGCAGCTCAGAGATGGTGACCAAAAACATTCAGTACTTC. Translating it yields CASSSEMVTKNIQYF.